This T cell receptor beta chain originates from a study of monozygotic twins with inflammatory bowel disease. TCRdb reprocessed the 5' RACE reads and stores each CDR3 protein as one record, lacking DNA. The table for this sample gives over 200,000 distinct CDR3 sequences. Findings and caveats of the study: Ultimately, a single strong signal or clonotype associated with IBD was not supported. Relative to healthy twins, IBD patients had fewer clonotypes in common with others, a gap that was especially apparent with disease activity. By inverse Simpson index, TCRbeta diversity was lower in IBD patients than in healthy co-twins.

This CDR3 comprises 18 residues. The germline V gene has CDR1 SGHRS and CDR2 YFSETQ. Comments on this clonotype: Its specificity is not known.

What was sequenced was blood. The chain joins TRBV5-1 to TRBJ2-1; TCRdb's assignment of TRBD1 cannot be checked, as there is no DNA. This receptor was obtained from a human donor with ulcerative colitis or Crohn's disease, or a healthy co-twin of an affected twin (not recorded which). The CDR3 here is CASSLDVGGGTLYNEQFF. Using reference TRBV5-1 and TRBJ2-1 for the parts outside the CDR3, the full variable domain is KAGVTQTPRYLIKTRGQQVTLSCSPISGHRSVSWYQQTPGQGLQFLFEYFSETQRNKGNFPGRFSGRQFSNSRSEMNVSTLELGDSALYLCASSLDVGGGTLYNEQFFGPGTRLTVL.